This T cell receptor beta chain was sequenced during a study of blood T cells in healthy people across ages. This CDR3 contains 17 residues. V gave up 4 bases and J gave up 0 bases, with 16 bases separating them. Germline CDR1 reads SNHLY; CDR2 reads FYNNEI. This clonotype was seen a few times. Researchers report isolating at least 6.5 million PBMCs per sample. Next came a second PCR, run for roughly 7 to 12 cycles, which used a sample-barcoded 5' primer along with a J-beta primer mix. One entry per CDR3 protein results from TCRdb running MiXCR on the 5' RACE reads. The sample has roughly 1.5 million distinct CDR3 sequences, 40% to 45% seen once.

This chain links TRBV2 with TRBJ2-1, with D possibly matching TRBD2 (5 bases). Sequences were obtained from blood. This clonotype was obtained from a woman aged 18-29 years in good health. This chain's CDR3 is CASSVTADLSSYNEQFF. The CDR3 DNA reads as TGTGCCAGCAGTGTTACAGCGGACCTCAGCTCCTACAATGAGCAGTTCTTC.